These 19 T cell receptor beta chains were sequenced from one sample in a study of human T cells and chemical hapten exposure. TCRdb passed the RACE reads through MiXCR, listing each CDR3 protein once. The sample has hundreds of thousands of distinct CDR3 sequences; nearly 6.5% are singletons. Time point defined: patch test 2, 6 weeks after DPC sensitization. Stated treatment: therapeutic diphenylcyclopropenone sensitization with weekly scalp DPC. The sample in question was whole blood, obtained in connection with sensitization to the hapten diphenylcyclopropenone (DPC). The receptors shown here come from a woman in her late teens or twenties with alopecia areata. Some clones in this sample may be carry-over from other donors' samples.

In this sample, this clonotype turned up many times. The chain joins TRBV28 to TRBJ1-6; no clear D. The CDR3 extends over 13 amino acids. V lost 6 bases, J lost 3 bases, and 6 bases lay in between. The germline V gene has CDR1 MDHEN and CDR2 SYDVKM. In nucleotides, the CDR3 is TGTGCCAGCAGGTGGGACTATAATTCACCCCTCCACTTT. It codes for CASRWDYNSPLHF.

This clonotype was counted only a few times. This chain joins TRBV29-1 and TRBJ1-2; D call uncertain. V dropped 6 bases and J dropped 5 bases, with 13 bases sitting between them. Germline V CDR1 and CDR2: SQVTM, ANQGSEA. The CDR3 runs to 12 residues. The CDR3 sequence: CSVKNSTYGYTF. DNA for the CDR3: TGCAGCGTGAAGAACAGTACGTATGGCTACACCTTC. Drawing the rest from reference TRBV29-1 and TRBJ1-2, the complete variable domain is SAVISQKPSRDICQRGTSLTIQCQVDSQVTMMFWYRQQPGQSLTLIATANQGSEATYESGFVIDKFPISRPNLTFSTLTVSNMSPEDSSIYLCSVKNSTYGYTFGSGTRLTVV.

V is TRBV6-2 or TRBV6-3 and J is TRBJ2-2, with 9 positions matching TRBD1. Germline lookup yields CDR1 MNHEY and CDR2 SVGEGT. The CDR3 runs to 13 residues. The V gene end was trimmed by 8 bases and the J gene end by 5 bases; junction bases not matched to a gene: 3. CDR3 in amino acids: CASLTGGTGELFF. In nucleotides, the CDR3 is TGTGCCAGCCTGACAGGGGGGACCGGGGAGCTGTTTTTT.

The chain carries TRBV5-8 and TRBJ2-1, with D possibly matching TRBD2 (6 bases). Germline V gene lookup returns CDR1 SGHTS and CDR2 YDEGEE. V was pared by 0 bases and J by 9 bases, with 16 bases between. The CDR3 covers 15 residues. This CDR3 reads CASSLDMAGRGEQFF. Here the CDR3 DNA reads TGTGCCAGCAGCTTGGATATGGCAGGGCGGGGTGAGCAGTTCTTC.

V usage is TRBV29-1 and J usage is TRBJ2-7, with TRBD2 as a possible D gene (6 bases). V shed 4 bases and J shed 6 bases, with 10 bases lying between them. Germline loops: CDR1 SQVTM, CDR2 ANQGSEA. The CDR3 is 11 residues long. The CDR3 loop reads CSVGRGSEQYF. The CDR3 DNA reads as TGCAGCGTTGGACGGGGGAGCGAGCAGTACTTC.

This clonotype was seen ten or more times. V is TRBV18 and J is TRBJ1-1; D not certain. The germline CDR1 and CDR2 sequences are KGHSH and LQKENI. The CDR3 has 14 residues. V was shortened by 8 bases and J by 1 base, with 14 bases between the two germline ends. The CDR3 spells CASGPREANTEAFF. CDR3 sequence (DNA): TGTGCCAGCGGACCAAGGGAAGCGAACACTGAAGCTTTCTTT.

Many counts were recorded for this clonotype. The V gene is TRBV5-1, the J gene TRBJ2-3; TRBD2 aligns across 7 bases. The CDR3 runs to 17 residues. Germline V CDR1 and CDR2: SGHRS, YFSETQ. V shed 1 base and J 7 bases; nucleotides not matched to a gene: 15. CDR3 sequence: CASSLSGRAGGGHTQYF. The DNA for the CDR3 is TGCGCCAGCAGCTTGTCGGGAAGAGCGGGCGGGGGTCATACGCAGTATTTT.

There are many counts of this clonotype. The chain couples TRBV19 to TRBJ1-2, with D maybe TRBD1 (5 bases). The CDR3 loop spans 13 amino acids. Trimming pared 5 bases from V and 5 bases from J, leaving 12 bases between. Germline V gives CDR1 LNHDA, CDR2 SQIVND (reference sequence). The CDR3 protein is CASSLRDGYGYTF. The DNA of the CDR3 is TGTGCCAGTAGTCTACGGGACGGGTATGGCTACACCTTC.

CDR3 in amino acids: CASSTQDPFYGYTF. The CDR3 region has the DNA TGTGCCAGCAGTACACAGGATCCCTTCTATGGCTACACCTTC. This chain connects TRBV6-5 to TRBJ1-2; D possibly corresponds to TRBD1 (5 bases). This CDR3 comprises 14 residues. V lost 5 bases and J 4 bases, leaving 14 bases between the germline ends. The germline V gene encodes CDR1 MNHEY and CDR2 SVGAGI.

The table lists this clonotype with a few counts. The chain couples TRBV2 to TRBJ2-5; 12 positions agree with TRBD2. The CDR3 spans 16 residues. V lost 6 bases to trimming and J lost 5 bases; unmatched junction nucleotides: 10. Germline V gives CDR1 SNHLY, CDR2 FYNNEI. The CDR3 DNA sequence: TGTGCCAGCAGCCTACTAGCGGGGGGATCCGGGGAGACCCAGTACTTC. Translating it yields CASSLLAGGSGETQYF.

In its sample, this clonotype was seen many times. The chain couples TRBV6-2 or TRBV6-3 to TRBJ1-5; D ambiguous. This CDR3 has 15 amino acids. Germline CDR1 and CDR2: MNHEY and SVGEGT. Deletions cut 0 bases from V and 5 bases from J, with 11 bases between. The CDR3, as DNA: TGTGCCAGCAGTTACTCGATCGTTGGGGATCAGCCCCAGCATTTT. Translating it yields CASSYSIVGDQPQHF.

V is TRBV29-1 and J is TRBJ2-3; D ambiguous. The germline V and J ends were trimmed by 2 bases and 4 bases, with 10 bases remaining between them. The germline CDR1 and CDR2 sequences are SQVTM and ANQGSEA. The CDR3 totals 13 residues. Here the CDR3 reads CSVEPGGADTQYF. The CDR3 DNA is TGCAGCGTTGAACCCGGCGGCGCAGATACGCAGTATTTT.

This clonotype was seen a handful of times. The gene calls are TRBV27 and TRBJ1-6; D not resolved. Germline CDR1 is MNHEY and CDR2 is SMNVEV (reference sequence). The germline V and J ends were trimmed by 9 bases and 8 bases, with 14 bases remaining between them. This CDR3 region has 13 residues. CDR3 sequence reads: CASSRSLHSPLHF. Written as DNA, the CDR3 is TGTGCCAGTTCGCGGTCGCTGCATTCACCCCTCCACTTT.

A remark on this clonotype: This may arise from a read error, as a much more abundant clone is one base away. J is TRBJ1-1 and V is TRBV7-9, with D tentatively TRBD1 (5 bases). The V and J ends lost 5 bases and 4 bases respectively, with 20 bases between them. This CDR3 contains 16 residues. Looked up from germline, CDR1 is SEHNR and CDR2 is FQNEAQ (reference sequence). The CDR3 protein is CASSGGTSLVSTEAFF. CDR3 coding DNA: TGTGCCAGCAGCGGGGGGACGTCCCTAGTGAGCACTGAAGCTTTCTTT.

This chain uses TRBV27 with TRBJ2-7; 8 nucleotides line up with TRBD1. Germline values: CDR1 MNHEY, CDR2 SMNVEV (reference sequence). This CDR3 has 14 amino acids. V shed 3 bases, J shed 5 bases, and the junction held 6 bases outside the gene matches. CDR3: CASSFDRGLDEQYF. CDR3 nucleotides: TGTGCCAGCAGTTTCGACAGGGGCCTGGACGAGCAGTACTTC.

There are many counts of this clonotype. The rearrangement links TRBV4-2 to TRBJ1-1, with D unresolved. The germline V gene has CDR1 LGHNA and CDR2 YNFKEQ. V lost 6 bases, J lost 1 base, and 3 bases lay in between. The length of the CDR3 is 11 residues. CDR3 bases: TGTGCCAGCAGGGGGAACACTGAAGCTTTCTTT. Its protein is CASRGNTEAFF.

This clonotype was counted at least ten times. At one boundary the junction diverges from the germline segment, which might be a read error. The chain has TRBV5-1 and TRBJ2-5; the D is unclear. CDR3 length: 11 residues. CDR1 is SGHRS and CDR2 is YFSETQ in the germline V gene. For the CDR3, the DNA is TGTGCCAGCAGTTTCTCGGAGACCCAGTACTTC. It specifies CASSFSETQYF.

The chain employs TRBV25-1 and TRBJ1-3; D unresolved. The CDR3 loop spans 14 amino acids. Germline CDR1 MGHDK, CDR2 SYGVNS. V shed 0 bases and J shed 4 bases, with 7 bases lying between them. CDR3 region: CASSEYFSGNTIYF. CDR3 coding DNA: TGTGCCAGCAGTGAATATTTCTCAGGAAACACCATATATTTT.

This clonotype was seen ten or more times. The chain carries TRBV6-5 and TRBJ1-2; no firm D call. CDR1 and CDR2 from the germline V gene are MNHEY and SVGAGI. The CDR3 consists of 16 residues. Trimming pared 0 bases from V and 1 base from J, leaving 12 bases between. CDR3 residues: CASSYSGWGINYGYTF. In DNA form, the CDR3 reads TGTGCCAGCAGTTACTCCGGGTGGGGTATTAACTATGGCTACACCTTC.